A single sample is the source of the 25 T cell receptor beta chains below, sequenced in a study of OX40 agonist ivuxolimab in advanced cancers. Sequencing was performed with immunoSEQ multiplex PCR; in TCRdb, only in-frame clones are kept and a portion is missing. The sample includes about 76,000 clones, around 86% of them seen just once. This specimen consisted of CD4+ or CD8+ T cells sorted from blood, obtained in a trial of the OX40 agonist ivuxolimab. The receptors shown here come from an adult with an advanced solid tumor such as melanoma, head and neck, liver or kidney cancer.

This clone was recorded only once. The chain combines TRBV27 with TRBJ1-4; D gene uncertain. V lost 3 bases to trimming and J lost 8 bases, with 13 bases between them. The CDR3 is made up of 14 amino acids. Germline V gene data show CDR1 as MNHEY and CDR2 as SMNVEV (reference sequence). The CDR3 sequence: CASSLTDPREKLFF. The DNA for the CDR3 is TGTGCCAGCAGTTTGACGGATCCTAGAGAAAAACTGTTTTTT.

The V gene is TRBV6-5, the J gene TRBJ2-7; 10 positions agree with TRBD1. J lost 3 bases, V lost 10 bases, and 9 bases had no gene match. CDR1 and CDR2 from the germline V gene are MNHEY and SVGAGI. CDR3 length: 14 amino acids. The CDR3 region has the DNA TGTGCCACCACCGGGACAGGGGTTAACTACGAGCAGTACTTC. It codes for CATTGTGVNYEQYF.

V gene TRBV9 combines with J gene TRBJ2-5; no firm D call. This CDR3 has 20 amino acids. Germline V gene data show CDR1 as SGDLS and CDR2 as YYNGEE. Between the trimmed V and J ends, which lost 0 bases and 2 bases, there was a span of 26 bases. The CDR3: CASSVGEQFYGWLGQETQYF. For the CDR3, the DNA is TGTGCCAGCAGCGTAGGAGAACAGTTTTACGGTTGGTTGGGTCAAGAGACCCAGTACTTC.

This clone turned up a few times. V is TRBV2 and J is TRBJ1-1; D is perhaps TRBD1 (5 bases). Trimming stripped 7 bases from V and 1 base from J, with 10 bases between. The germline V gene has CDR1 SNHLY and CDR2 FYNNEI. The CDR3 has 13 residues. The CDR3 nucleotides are TGTGCCAGCAACCAGGGCCCGAACACTGAAGCTTTCTTT. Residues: CASNQGPNTEAFF.

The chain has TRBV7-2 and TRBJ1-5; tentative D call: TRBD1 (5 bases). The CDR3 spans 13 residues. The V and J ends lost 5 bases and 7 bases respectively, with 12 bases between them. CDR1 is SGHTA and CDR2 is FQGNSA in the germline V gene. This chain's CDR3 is CASSKGMGQPQHF. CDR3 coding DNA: TGTGCCAGCAGCAAGGGGATGGGGCAGCCCCAGCATTTT.

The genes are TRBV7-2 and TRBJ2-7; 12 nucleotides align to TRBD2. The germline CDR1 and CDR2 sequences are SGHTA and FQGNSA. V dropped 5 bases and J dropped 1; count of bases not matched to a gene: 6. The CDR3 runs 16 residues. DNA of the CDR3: TGTGCCAGCAGCGCACGGACTAGCGGGGTTTCCTACGAGCAGTACTTC. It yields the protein CASSARTSGVSYEQYF.

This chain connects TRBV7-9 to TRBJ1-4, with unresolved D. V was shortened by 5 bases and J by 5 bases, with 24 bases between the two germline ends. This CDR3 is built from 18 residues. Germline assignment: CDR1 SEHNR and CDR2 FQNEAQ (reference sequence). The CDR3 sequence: CASSPGVSVRPVNEKLFF. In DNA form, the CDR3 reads TGTGCCAGCAGCCCCGGGGTGTCCGTCCGACCCGTGAATGAAAAACTGTTTTTT.

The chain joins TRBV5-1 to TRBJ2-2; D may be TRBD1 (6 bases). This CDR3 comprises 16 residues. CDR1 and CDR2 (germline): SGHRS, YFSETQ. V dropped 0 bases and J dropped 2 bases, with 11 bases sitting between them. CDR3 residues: CASSLEVGTNTGELFF. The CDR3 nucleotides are TGCGCCAGCAGCTTGGAGGTGGGGACAAACACCGGGGAGCTGTTTTTT.

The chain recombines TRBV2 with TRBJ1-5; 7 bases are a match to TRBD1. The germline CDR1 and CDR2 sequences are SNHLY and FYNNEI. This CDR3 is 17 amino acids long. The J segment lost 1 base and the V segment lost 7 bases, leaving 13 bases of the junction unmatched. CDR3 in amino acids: CASKVGQTSTSNQPQHF. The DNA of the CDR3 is TGTGCCAGCAAGGTGGGACAGACGTCTACCAGCAATCAGCCCCAGCATTTT.

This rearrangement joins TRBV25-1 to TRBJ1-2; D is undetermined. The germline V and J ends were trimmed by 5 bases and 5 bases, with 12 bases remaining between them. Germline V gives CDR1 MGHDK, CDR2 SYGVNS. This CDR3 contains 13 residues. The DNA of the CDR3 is TGTGCCAGCAGTCTGGACGGACGGTATGGCTACACCTTC. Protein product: CASSLDGRYGYTF.

CDR3 in DNA: TGTGCCAGCAGCCCGTCCTTTTCGGTAACCCTTAGGGGTGAGCAGTTCTTC. This sequence encodes CASSPSFSVTLRGEQFF. V usage is TRBV7-2 and J usage is TRBJ2-1; a weak D match, TRBD1 (5 bases). V was cut by 5 bases and J by 9 bases, with 26 bases left in between. The CDR3 loop spans 17 amino acids. CDR1 SGHTA and CDR2 FQGNSA come from the germline V gene.

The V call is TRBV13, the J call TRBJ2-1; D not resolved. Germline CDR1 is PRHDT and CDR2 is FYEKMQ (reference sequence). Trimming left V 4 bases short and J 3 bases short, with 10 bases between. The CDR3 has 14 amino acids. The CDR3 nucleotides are TGTGCCAGCAGCTCCCGGAATGGCTACAATGAGCAGTTCTTC. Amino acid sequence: CASSSRNGYNEQFF.

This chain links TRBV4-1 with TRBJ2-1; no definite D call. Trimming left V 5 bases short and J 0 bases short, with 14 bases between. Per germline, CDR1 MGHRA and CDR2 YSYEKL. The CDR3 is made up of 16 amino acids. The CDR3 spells CASSFRSNRSYNEQFF. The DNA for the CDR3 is TGCGCCAGCAGCTTTCGTAGCAACCGCTCCTACAATGAGCAGTTCTTC.

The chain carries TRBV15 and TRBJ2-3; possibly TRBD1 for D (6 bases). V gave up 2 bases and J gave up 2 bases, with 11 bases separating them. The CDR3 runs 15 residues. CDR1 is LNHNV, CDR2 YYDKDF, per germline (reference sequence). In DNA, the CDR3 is TGTGCCACCAGCAGAAGGGACACCTACACAGATACGCAGTATTTT. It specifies CATSRRDTYTDTQYF.

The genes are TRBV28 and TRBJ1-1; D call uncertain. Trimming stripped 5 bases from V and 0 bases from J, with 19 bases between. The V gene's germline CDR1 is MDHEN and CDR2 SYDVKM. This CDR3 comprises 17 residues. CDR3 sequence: CASSPPHGFGVNTEAFF. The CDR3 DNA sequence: TGTGCCAGCAGTCCCCCACACGGGTTTGGGGTGAACACTGAAGCTTTCTTT.

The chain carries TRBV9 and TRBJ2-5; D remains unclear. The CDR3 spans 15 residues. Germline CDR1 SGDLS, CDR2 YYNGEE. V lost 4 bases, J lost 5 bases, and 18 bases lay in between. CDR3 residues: CASSPRGVVLETQYF. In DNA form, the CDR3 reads TGTGCCAGCAGCCCCCGAGGAGTGGTCCTGGAGACCCAGTACTTC.

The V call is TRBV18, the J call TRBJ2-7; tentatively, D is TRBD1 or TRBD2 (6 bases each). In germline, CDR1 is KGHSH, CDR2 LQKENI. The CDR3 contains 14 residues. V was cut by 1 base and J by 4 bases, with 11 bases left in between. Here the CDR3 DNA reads TGTGCCAGCTCACCACGGGGGGCCCATTACGAGCAGTACTTC. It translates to CASSPRGAHYEQYF.

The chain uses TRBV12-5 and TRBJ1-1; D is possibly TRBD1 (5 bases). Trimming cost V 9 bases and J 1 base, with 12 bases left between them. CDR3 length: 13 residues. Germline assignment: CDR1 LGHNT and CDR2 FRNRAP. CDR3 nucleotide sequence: TGTGCTAGCTTGGGACGGCCGAACACTGAAGCTTTCTTT. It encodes CASLGRPNTEAFF.

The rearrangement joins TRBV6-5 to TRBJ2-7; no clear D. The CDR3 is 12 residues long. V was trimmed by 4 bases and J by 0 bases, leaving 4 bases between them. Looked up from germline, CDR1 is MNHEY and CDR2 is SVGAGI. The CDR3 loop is CASSSRSYEQYF. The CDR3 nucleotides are TGTGCCAGCAGTTCCCGCTCCTACGAGCAGTACTTC.

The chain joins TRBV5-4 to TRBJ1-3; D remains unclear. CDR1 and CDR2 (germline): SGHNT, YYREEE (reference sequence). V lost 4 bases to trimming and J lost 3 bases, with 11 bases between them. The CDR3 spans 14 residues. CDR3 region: CASSAQLRGNTIYF. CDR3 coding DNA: TGTGCCAGCAGCGCGCAGCTCCGTGGAAACACCATATATTTT.

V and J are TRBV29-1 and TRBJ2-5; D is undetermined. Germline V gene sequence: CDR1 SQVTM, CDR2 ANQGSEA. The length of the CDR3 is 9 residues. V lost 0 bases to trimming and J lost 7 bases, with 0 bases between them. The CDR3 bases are TGCAGCGTTGAAGAGACCCAGTACTTC. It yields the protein CSVEETQYF.

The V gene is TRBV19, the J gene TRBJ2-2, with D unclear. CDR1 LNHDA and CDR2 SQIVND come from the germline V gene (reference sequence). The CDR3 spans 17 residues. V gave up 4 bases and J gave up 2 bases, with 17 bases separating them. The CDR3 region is CASSTYYPGLNTGELFF. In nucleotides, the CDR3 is TGTGCCAGTAGTACCTATTACCCCGGGCTCAACACCGGGGAGCTGTTTTTT.

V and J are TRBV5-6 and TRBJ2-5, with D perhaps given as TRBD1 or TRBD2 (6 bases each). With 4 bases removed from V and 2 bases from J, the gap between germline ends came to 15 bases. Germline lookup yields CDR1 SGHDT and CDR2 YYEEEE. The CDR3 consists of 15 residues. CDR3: CASSPGGGLQETQYF. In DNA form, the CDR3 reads TGTGCCAGCAGCCCCGGAGGGGGGTTACAAGAGACCCAGTACTTC.

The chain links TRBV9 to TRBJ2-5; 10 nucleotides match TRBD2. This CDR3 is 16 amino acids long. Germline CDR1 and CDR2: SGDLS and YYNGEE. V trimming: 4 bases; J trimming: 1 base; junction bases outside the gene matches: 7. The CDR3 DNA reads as TGTGCCAGCAGCTCCCCGATAGCGGGGGGCCAAGAGACCCAGTACTTC. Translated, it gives CASSSPIAGGQETQYF.

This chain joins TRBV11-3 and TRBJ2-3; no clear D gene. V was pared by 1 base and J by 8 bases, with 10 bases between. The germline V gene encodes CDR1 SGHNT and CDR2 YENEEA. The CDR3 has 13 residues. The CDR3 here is CASSLGTVGTQYF. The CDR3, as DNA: TGTGCCAGCAGCTTAGGTACAGTAGGTACGCAGTATTTT.